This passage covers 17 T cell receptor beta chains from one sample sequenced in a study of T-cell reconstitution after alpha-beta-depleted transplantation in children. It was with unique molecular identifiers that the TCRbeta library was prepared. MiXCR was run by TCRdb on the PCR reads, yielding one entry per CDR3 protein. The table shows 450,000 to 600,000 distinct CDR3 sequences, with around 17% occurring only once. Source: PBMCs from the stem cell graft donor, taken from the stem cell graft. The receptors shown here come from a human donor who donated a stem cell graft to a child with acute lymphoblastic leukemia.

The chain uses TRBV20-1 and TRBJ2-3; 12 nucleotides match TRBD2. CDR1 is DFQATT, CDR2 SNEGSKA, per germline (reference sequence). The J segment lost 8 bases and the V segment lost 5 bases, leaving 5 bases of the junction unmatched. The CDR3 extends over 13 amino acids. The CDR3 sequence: CSAFPSGRGTQYF. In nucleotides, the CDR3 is TGCAGTGCTTTCCCTAGCGGGAGGGGTACGCAGTATTTT.

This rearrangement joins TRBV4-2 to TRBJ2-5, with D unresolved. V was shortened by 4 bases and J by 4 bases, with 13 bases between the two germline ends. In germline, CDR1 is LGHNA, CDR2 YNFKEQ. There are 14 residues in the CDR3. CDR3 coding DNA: TGTGCCAGCAGCCCTGAAGAGAGGTTAGAGACCCAGTACTTC. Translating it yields CASSPEERLETQYF.

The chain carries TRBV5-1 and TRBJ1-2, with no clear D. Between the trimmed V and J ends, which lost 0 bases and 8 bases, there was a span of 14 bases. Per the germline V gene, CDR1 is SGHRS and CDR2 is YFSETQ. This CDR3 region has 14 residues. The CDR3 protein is CASSLGEGAFGYTF. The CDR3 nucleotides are TGCGCCAGCAGCTTGGGCGAGGGCGCCTTCGGCTACACCTTC.

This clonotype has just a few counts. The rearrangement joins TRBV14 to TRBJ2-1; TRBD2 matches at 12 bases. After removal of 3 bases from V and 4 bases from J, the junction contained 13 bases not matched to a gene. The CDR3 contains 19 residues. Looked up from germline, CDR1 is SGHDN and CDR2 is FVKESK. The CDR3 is CASSHRLAGAPEFYNEQFF. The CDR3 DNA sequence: TGTGCCAGCAGCCACAGACTAGCGGGAGCGCCAGAATTTTACAATGAGCAGTTCTTC.

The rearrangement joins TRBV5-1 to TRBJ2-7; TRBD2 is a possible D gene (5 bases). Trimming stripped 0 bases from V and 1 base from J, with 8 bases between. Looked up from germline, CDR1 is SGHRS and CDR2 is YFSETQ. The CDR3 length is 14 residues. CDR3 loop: CASSLEAESYEQYF. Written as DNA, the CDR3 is TGCGCCAGCAGCTTGGAAGCGGAATCCTACGAGCAGTACTTC.

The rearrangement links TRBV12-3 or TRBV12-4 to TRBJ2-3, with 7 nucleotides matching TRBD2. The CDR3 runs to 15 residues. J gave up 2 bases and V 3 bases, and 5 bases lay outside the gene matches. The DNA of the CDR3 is TGTGCCAGCAGTTTTGCGGGAGCCTACACAGATACGCAGTATTTT. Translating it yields CASSFAGAYTDTQYF.

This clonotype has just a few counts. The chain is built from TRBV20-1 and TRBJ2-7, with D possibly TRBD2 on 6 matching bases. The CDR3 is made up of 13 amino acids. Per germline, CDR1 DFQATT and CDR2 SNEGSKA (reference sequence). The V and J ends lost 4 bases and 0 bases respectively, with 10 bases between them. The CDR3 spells CSATGSLSYEQYF. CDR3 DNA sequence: TGCAGTGCTACCGGGAGCCTCTCCTACGAGCAGTACTTC.

In DNA form, the CDR3 reads TGCGCCAGCAGTGAGTCGGCTCGATACGAGCAGTACTTC. Residues: CASSESARYEQYF. V usage is TRBV10-2 and J usage is TRBJ2-7; no reliable D call. The CDR3 is made up of 13 amino acids. The germline V gene has CDR1 WSHSY and CDR2 SAAADI. Trimming took off 0 bases at V and 4 bases at J, with 7 bases between the two ends.

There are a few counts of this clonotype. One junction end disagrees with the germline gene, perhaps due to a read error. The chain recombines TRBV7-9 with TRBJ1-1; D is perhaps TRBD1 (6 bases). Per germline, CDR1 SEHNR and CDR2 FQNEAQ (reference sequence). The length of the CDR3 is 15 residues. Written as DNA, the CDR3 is TGTGCCAGCAGCTTATCGCGGGGGGCGAACCCTGAGGCTTTCTTT. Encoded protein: CASSLSRGANPEAFF.

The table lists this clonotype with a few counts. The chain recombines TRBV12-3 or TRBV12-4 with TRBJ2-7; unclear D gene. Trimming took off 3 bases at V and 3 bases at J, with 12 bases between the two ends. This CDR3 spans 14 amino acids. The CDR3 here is CASSFAGLDYEQYF. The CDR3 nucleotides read TGTGCCAGCAGTTTTGCCGGGCTAGACTACGAGCAGTACTTC.

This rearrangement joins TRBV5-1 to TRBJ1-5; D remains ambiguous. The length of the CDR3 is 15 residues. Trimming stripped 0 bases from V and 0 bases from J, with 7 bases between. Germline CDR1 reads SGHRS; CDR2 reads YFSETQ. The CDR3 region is CASSLGGFSNQPQHF. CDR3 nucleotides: TGCGCCAGCAGCTTGGGGGGTTTTAGCAATCAGCCCCAGCATTTT.

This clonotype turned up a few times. CDR3 sequence reads: CASSLVGVRTEAFF. The CDR3 nucleotides read TGTGCCAGCAGTTTAGTCGGTGTACGAACTGAAGCTTTCTTT. The rearrangement joins TRBV12-3 or TRBV12-4 to TRBJ1-1; D is unclear. CDR3 length equals 14 residues. V was pared by 1 base and J by 5 bases, with 11 bases between.

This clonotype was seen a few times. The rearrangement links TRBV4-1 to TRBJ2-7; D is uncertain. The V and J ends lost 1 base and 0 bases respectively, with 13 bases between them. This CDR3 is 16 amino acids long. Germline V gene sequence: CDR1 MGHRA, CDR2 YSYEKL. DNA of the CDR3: TGCGCCAGCAGCCAAGTAAGGCAGGACCTCTCCTACGAGCAGTACTTC. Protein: CASSQVRQDLSYEQYF.

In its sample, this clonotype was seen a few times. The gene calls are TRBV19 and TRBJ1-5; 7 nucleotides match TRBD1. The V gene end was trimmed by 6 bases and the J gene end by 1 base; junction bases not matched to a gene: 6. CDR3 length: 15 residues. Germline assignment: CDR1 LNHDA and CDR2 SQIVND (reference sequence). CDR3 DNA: TGTGCCAGTAGGAGACAGGGCAGGAGCAATCAGCCCCAGCATTTT. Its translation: CASRRQGRSNQPQHF.

CDR3 amino acids: CASSSVGANTGELFF. CDR3 in DNA: TGCGCCAGCAGCTCCGTGGGGGCGAACACCGGGGAGCTGTTTTTT. This chain uses TRBV5-1 with TRBJ2-2, with D possibly being TRBD1 or TRBD2 (5 bases each). Germline V lookup: CDR1 SGHRS, CDR2 YFSETQ. This CDR3 is 15 amino acids long. Trimming shortened V by 3 bases and J by 0 bases, and 9 bases separated the two germline ends.

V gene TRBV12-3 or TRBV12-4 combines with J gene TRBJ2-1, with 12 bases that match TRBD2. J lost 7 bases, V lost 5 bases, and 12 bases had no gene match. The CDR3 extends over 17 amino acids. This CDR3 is CASSLRLAGVVGNEQFF. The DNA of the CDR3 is TGTGCCAGCAGTCTCCGACTAGCGGGAGTGGTCGGGAATGAGCAGTTCTTC.

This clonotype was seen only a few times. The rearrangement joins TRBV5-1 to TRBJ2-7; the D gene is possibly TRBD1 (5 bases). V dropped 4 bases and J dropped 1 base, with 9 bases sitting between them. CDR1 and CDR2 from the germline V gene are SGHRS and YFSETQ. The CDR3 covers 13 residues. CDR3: CASSHDSSYEQYF. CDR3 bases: TGCGCCAGCAGCCATGACAGTTCCTACGAGCAGTACTTC.